This record looks at one TCR beta chain sequence and its context. The protocol was immunoSEQ multiplex PCR, while the TCRdb copy is restricted to in-frame clones and leaves out a portion. The data hold tens of thousands of clones, with approximately 92% observed a single time. This entry comes from a study of T cell changes during pregnancy in multiple sclerosis. The CDR3 has 13 residues. Trimming at V came to 5 bases and at J to 7 bases, leaving 3 bases not matched to a gene. Germline V gene data show CDR1 as SNHLY and CDR2 as FYNNEI. The chain uses TRBV2 and TRBJ1-5, with TRBD1 identical over 9 bases. Material: CD4+ T cells from peripheral blood mononuclear cells, obtained before pregnancy. This receptor was taken from a female donor with multiple sclerosis, enrolled in a pregnancy study. This CDR3 reads CASSQDRGQPQHF. In DNA form, the CDR3 reads TGTGCCAGCAGTCAAGACAGGGGGCAGCCCCAGCATTTT.